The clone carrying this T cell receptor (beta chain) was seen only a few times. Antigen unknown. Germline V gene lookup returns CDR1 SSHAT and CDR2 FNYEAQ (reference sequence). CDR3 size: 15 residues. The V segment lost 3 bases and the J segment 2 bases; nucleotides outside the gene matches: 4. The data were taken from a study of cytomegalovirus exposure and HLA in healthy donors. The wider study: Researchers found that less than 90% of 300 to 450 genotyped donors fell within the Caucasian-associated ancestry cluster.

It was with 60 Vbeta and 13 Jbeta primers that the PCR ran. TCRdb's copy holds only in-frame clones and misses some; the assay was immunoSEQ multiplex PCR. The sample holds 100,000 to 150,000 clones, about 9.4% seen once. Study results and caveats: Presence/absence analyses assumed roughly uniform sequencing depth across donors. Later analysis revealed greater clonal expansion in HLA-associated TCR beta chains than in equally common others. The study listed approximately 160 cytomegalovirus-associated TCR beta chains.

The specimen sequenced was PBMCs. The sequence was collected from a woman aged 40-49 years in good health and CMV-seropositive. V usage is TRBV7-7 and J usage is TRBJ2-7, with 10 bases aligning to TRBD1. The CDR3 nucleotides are TGTGCCAGCAGCTTTGGACAGGGGGGAACCTACGAGCAGTACTTC. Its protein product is CASSFGQGGTYEQYF.